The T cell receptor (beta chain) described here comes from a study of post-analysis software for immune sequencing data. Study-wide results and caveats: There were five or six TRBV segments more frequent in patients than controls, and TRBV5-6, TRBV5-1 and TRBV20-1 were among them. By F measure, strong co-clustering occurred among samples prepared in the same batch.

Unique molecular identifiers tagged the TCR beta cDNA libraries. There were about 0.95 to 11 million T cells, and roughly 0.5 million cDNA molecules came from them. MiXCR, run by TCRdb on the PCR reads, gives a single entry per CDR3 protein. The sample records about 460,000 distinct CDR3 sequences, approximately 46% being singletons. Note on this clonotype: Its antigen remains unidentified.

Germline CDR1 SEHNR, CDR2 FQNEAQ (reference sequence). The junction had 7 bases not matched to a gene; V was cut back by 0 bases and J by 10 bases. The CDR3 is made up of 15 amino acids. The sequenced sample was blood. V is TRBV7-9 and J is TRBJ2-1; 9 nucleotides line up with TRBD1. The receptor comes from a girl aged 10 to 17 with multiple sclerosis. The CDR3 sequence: CASSLAGTGTYEQFF. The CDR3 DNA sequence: TGTGCCAGCAGCTTAGCGGGGACAGGGACCTACGAGCAGTTCTTC.